Listed below are T cell receptor beta chains from one sample, sequenced in a study of blood T cell repertoires in COVID-19. This table comes from immunoSEQ multiplex PCR, and its TCRdb copy is limited to in-frame clones, with some not included. The sample consists of approximately 230,000 clones, 70% to 85% of them appearing once. Material: PBMCs or T cells enriched from blood (not recorded which). Every receptor here comes from a man in his forties who had recovered from COVID-19. Both conserved end residues are part of each CDR3. The order of the fields is clone size, J gene, D gene, V gene, CDR3 protein. D genes are given only for firm matches. The listing skips clone size in some rows; elsewhere it reads once, few, many or a size class.

>-|TRBJ2-2|-|TRBV2
CASIPVSSPGELFF
>-|TRBJ2-1|TRBD2|TRBV10-1
CASTPPLVRLAGVCNEQFF
>-|TRBJ2-7|TRBD2|TRBV7-2
CASSLSGGAGGGEQYF
>-|TRBJ1-2|TRBD1|TRBV28
CASSSGQGKFSGYTF
>-|TRBJ2-7|TRBD1|TRBV23-1
CASSQSIPTGVVEQYF
>-|TRBJ2-1|TRBD2|TRBV7-9
CASSSSGGTLGANEQFF
>-|TRBJ2-2|TRBD2|TRBV3-1/TRBV3-2
CASSGGPNTGELFF
>-|TRBJ2-2|TRBD2|TRBV14
CASTRLARPGELFF
>-|TRBJ2-1|-|TRBV5-5
CASSLAVRGEQFF
>-|TRBJ2-5|-|TRBV2
CASSADRNQETQYF
>many|TRBJ1-1|-|TRBV19
CASRLVHGGNTEAFF
>-|TRBJ2-1|TRBD2|TRBV6-6
CASSLTGAGGIEQFF
>few|TRBJ1-5|-|TRBV18
CASSPPWSGARNQPQHF
>-|TRBJ2-5|TRBD2|TRBV4-2
CASSQELAVETQYF
>-|TRBJ2-1|-|TRBV12-3/TRBV12-4
CASSLLGYNEQFF
>-|TRBJ1-3|-|TRBV3-1/TRBV3-2
CASSQDRVRRSGNTIYF
>-|TRBJ2-1|TRBD2|TRBV7-3
CASSPTSGGYYNEQFF
>-|TRBJ2-3|-|TRBV7-6
CASSLARGGTQYF
>-|TRBJ2-7|-|TRBV13
CASSWGQDEQYF
>few|TRBJ1-5|TRBD1|TRBV5-6
CASSTTGVGVQPQHF
>-|TRBJ2-2|TRBD2|TRBV29-1
CSVTGTSGLDLTGELFF
>once|TRBJ1-5|TRBD1|TRBV2
CASSERGTEIEGQPQHF
>-|TRBJ2-7|TRBD2|TRBV28
CASGLAGDEQYF
>-|TRBJ1-1|TRBD1|TRBV5-1
CASSSIQGASEAFF
>-|TRBJ1-1|-|TRBV29-1
CSVEKNRNTEAFF